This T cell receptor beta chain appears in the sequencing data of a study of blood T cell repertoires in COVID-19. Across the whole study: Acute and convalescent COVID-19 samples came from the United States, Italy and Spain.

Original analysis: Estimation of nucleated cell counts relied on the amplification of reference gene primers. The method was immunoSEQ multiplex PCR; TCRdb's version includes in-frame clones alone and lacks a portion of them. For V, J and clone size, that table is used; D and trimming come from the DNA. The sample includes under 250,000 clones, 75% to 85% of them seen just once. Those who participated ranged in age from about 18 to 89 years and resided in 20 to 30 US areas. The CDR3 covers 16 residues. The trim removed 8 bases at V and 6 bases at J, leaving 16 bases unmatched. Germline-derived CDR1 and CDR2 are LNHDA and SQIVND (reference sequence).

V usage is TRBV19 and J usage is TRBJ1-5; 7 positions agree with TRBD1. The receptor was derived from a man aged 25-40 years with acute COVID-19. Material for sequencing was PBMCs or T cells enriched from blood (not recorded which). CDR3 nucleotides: TGTGCCAGTCTAGGGCGTACAGGGGCGTCGGCTCAGCCCCAGCATTTT. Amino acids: CASLGRTGASAQPQHF.